This T cell receptor (beta chain) was retrieved from a study of T cell responses to AZD1222 COVID-19 vaccine (dated by TCRdb to about 2021). Background on the whole study: AZD1222 recipients given second doses at about 4 weeks or at about 12 weeks were pooled, since spike-specific TCR depth and breadth were not found to differ between the two schedules. A total of over 230 trial participants underwent TCR sequencing, of whom more than 200 had received two doses of AZD1222 and about 25 had received two doses of the MenACWY control vaccine. Trial participants were enrolled by age into 18-55, 56-69 and 70-plus year subgroups, with about 150, 28 and 57 TCR-sequenced participants respectively.

As concerns this clone: What this receptor recognizes is not known. No base qualities exist here, and no much larger clone lies one base off it.

Overall study results and their limits: After two AZD1222 doses, spike-specific TCR breadth and depth were significantly higher than at day 0 and than in MenACWY recipients. Conclusions about previously exposed vaccinees are limited, since just a handful of AZD1222 recipients were seropositive for SARS-CoV-2 at baseline. Vaccine-associated CD4 TCRs spanned the whole spike protein, with dominant responses in regions 160-218 and 743-854. Participants were mostly white British and included more females than males, and it was suggested by the authors that clonal diversity may have been underestimated. Nearly half of unique spike-specific TCRs reportedly recognized epitopes outside regions mutated in the B.1.351 and B.1.1.7 variants. In the small 56-69-year group, the increase in depth fell short of significance, most likely because of low power. No day 14 peak-response samples were available, so repertoires were characterized only after the peak T cell response.

The germline V gene sets CDR1 to MNHEY and CDR2 to SVGAGI. Cut back by 5 bases and 6 bases, the V and J ends lie 19 bases apart. Counted from cysteine to phenylalanine, this CDR3 has 15 amino acids. The read is trimmed to its CDR3 DNA, 45 bases read in frame from base 1. The CDR3 regions of human TCRbeta chains were subjected to immunosequencing. The study's processing was this. Repertoire TCRs were checked for matches against a reference library of SARS-CoV-2-specific TCRs that had been generated using the MIRA antigen-specificity platform. Breadth was defined as the fraction of unique TCRs that were SARS-CoV-2-associated. Depth was defined as the fraction of total T cells that were SARS-CoV-2-associated. Using the MIRA data, each spike-specific TCR was assigned both to the spike region to which the TCR was reactive and to a CD4 or CD8 class. Log10-transformed breadth and depth values were compared by one-way ANOVA with Sidak's multiple comparisons tests. Sourced from immuneACCESS, this table was stored by TCRdb with only in-frame sequences that have V and J called. A share of the clones is absent; for the studies checked, an unresolved V gene accounts for under half, and the remainder has no known explanation. The V and J calls and clone size were taken over from that table, and D and trimming were inferred from the DNA. The sample profile shows roughly 120,000 clones; 85% to 90% of them were found once. About 3.7% of the sample is in the top ten clones.

Per the publication, the time point label means: baseline before first vaccination. Vaccinee samples came from UK trials COV001 and COV002, including a single-blind randomized controlled phase 2/3 trial of AZD1222 (ChAdOx1 nCoV-19) in healthy adults. Trial participant PBMC samples were collected at day 0 and day 28 after the second dose for TCRbeta chain sequencing. Specimen: peripheral blood, collected on day 0 of AZD1222 vaccination. Recombination linked TRBV6-5 to TRBJ1-2, with a weak D call of TRBD1 (6 bases match). The sequence was collected from an adult in good health. For the CDR3, the sequence is CASSQQGPRVNGYTF. DNA sequence: TGTGCCAGCAGTCAACAGGGCCCCCGAGTCAATGGCTACACCTTC.